This T cell receptor (beta chain) was observed in a study of spatial heterogeneity in lung cancer. Study background: There were consistently more beta-chain sequences detected than alpha-chain sequences. Across the raw uncorrected reads, a unique TCR and UMI combination was observed, on average, more than ten times.

About this clonotype itself: Antigen specificity is unknown.

The CDR3 covers 11 residues. Germline V gene lookup returns CDR1 SEHNR and CDR2 FQNEAQ (reference sequence). V lost 2 bases and J 6 bases, leaving 4 bases between the germline ends. Single TCR cDNA molecules each had their own unique molecular identifier. MiXCR, run by TCRdb on the 5' RACE reads, gives a single entry per CDR3 protein. The sample records approximately 90,000 distinct CDR3 sequences, approximately 8.2% being singletons. Study-level results: Tumor TCRs that were ubiquitous and expanded showed up in blood more at resection than follow-up.

Time point given: sample taken at primary tumor resection. Unsorted whole RNA of tumor, nontumor lung or frozen PBMC was sequenced. V is TRBV7-9 and J is TRBJ1-2; D is uncertain. The sequencing used PBMCs, collected at surgery. This TCR was sampled from a male donor with early-stage non-small cell lung cancer. The CDR3 region is CASSLIDGYTF. CDR3 bases: TGTGCCAGCAGCTTAATTGATGGCTACACCTTC.